This T cell receptor beta chain was sequenced for a study of T cell responses to AZD1222 COVID-19 vaccine. Findings and caveats of the study: Donors, mostly white British, included more females; clonal diversity was possibly underestimated. Reportedly, nearly half of unique spike TCRs recognized epitopes outside B.1.351/B.1.1.7 mutations.

The method was immunoSEQ multiplex PCR; TCRdb's version includes in-frame clones alone and lacks a portion of them. The table has approximately 99,000 clones, 86% seen once; the top ten hold 2.5% to 4%. Germline V CDR1 and CDR2: SGDLS, YYNGEE. The CDR3 runs to 24 residues. V gave up 5 bases and J gave up 0 bases, with 39 bases separating them. Of note for this clone: Its antigen is unidentified.

The clonotype was recovered from an adult in good health. This material consisted of peripheral blood, taken on day 0 of AZD1222 vaccination. V gene TRBV9 combines with J gene TRBJ2-4; a weak D match, TRBD2 (7 bases). CDR3 amino acids: CASSPELGGGTTLGASLAKNIQYF. The CDR3 bases are TGTGCCAGCAGTCCCGAACTTGGGGGAGGGACGACCCTGGGGGCTTCATTAGCCAAAAACATTCAGTACTTC.